A single sample gave rise to the 8 T cell receptor beta chains below, sequenced in a study of blood T cell repertoires in COVID-19. This table comes from immunoSEQ multiplex PCR, and its TCRdb copy is limited to in-frame clones, with some not included. The table has approximately 70,000 clones, about 85% seen once; the top ten hold roughly 3.9%. The source material was peripheral blood. The receptor source for this set is a man in his 70s with active COVID-19.

The J gene is TRBJ2-1, the V gene TRBV7-2; the match to TRBD2 covers 9 bases. V lost 1 base to trimming and J lost 13 bases; unmatched junction nucleotides: 11. From germline, CDR1 is SGHTA and CDR2 FQGNSA. CDR3 length: 15 residues. CDR3 sequence: CASSLVRASGTPQFF. Here the CDR3 DNA reads TGTGCCAGCAGCTTAGTGCGGGCTAGCGGGACGCCCCAGTTCTTC.

The rearrangement joins TRBV19 to TRBJ2-1, with a weak D call TRBD2 (5 bases). V dropped 5 bases and J dropped 9 bases, with 14 bases sitting between them. This CDR3 is built from 13 residues. In germline, CDR1 is LNHDA, CDR2 SQIVND (reference sequence). The CDR3 here is CASSLRDESEQFF. The DNA for the CDR3 is TGTGCCAGTAGTCTTCGGGATGAGAGTGAGCAGTTCTTC.

On this clone itself: Other nucleotide sequences in the sample specify the same CDR3. This chain links TRBV24-1 with TRBJ1-4; TRBD1 agrees at 9 bases. Germline V gene lookup returns CDR1 KGHDR and CDR2 SFDVKD. V lost 4 bases, J lost 5 bases, and 4 bases stayed unmatched. The CDR3 contains 15 residues. The CDR3 loop reads CATSDRGQGNEKLFF. CDR3 nucleotide sequence: TGTGCCACCAGTGACCGGGGACAGGGAAATGAAAAACTGTTTTTT.

This clone was seen ten or more times. The same CDR3 is also encoded by other DNA sequences in this sample. The V call is TRBV27, the J call TRBJ1-6, with D tentatively TRBD1 (5 bases). Per the germline V gene, CDR1 is MNHEY and CDR2 is SMNVEV (reference sequence). The CDR3 has 15 residues. Trimming cost V 6 bases and J 4 bases, with 13 bases left between them. The CDR3 region has the DNA TGTGCCAGCAGCACCCCGGGGGGTTATAATTCACCCCTCCACTTT. Protein product: CASSTPGGYNSPLHF.

The CDR3 DNA reads as TGTGCCAGCAGTTACGTTCTCTTCGGTAGCGGGAGGTTCGCCTACGAGCAGTACTTC. Protein product: CASSYVLFGSGRFAYEQYF. The chain couples TRBV6-2 or TRBV6-3 to TRBJ2-7; the match to TRBD2 covers 10 bases. The CDR3 runs 19 residues. With 2 bases clipped from V and 2 bases from J, the junction kept 15 bases outside the gene matches. Germline V gene sequence: CDR1 MNHEY, CDR2 SVGEGT.

This chain links TRBV6-5 with TRBJ2-6; the D gene is possibly TRBD2 (5 bases). The germline V and J ends were trimmed by 7 bases and 2 bases, with 12 bases remaining between them. Germline assignment: CDR1 MNHEY and CDR2 SVGAGI. This CDR3 is built from 15 residues. The DNA for the CDR3 is TGTGCCAGCAACGGAGGTGGTCCTGGGGCCAACGTCCTGACTTTC. It specifies CASNGGGPGANVLTF.

This clone was picked up one time. The gene calls are TRBV11-2 and TRBJ2-3; 8 bases align to TRBD2. CDR3 length equals 15 residues. The trim removed 1 base at V and 5 bases at J, leaving 5 bases unmatched. Germline V gene lookup returns CDR1 SGHAT and CDR2 FQNNGV. In nucleotides, the CDR3 is TGTGCCAGCAGCTTAGGGGGCGGGGGGAGAGATACGCAGTATTTT. Encoded protein: CASSLGGGGRDTQYF.

The chain joins TRBV30 to TRBJ2-1; no firm D call. Between the trimmed V and J ends, which lost 3 bases and 2 bases, there was a span of 8 bases. The germline V gene encodes CDR1 GTSNPN and CDR2 SVGIG (reference sequence). This CDR3 spans 13 amino acids. In DNA form, the CDR3 reads TGTGCCTGGAGGCCCCCGGCCTACAATGAGCAGTTCTTC. Residues: CAWRPPAYNEQFF.